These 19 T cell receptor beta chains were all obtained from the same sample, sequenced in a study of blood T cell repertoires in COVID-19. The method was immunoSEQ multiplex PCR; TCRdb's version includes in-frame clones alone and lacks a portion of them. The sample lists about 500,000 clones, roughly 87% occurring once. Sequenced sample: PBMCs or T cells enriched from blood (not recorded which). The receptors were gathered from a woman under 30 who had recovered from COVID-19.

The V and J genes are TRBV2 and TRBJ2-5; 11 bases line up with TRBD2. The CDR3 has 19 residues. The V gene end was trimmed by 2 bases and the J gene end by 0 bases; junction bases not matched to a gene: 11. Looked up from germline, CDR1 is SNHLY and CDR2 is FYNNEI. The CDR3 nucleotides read TGTGCCAGCAGTGAACGTCGCGTAGCGGGGGGGCCGTACCAAGAGACCCAGTACTTC. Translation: CASSERRVAGGPYQETQYF.

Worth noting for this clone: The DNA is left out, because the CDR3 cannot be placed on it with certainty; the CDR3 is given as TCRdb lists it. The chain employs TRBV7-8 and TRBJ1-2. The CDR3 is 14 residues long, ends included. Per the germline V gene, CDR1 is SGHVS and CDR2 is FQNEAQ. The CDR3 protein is CASSLGPLVAAGTF.

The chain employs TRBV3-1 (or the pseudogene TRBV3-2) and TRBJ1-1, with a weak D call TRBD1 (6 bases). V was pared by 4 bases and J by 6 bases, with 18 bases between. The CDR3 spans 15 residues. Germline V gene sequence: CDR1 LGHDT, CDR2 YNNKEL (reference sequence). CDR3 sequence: CASSPWGGGLPEAFF. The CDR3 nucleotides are TGTGCCAGCAGCCCCTGGGGGGGCGGATTGCCTGAAGCTTTCTTT.

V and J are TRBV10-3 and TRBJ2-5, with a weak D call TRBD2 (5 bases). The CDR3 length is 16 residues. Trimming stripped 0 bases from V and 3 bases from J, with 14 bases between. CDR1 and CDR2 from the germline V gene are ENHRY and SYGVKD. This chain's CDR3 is CAISESGAGKEETQYF. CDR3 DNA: TGTGCCATCAGTGAGTCGGGAGCAGGAAAGGAAGAGACCCAGTACTTC.

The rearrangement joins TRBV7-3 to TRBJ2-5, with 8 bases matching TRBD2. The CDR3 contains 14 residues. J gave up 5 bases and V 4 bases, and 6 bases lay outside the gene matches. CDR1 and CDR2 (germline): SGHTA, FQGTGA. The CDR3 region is CASSSSGGRETQYF. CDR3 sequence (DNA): TGTGCCAGCAGCTCCAGCGGGGGAAGGGAGACCCAGTACTTC.

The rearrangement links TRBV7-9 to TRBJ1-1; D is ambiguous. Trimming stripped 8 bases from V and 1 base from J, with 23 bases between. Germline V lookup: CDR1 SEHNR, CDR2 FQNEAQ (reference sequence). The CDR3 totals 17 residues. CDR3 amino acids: CASLRVRLSEGNTEAFF. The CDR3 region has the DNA TGTGCCAGCCTGCGTGTGCGGCTTAGCGAGGGGAACACTGAAGCTTTCTTT.

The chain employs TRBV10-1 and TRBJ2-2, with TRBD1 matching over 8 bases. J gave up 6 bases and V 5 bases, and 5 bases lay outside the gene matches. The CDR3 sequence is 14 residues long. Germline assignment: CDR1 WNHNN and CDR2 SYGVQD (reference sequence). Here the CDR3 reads CASSRTGISGELFF. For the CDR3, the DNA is TGCGCCAGCAGTCGGACAGGGATTTCCGGGGAGCTGTTTTTT.

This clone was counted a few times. CDR3 DNA sequence: TGTGCCAGCAGCTTAGGACAGGATCCCGTAAAACTGTTTTTT. Protein sequence: CASSLGQDPVKLFF. The chain has TRBV7-9 and TRBJ1-4; D is possibly TRBD1 (6 bases). Germline CDR1 reads SEHNR; CDR2 reads FQNEAQ (reference sequence). The CDR3 length is 14 residues. V dropped 1 base and J dropped 10 bases, with 13 bases sitting between them.

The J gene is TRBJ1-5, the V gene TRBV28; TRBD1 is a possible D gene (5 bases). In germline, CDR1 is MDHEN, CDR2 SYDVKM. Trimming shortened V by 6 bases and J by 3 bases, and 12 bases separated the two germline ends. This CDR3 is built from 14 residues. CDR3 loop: CASSRDSFNQPQHF. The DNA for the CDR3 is TGTGCCAGCAGCCGTGACAGTTTCAATCAGCCCCAGCATTTT.

CDR3 sequence reads: CASSFPEGGQETQYF. The DNA of the CDR3 is TGCGCCAGCAGCTTTCCTGAGGGAGGACAAGAGACCCAGTACTTC. This chain links TRBV5-1 with TRBJ2-5; perhaps TRBD2 as D (6 bases). CDR1 and CDR2 (germline): SGHRS, YFSETQ. The V gene lost 2 bases and the J gene lost 2 bases, with 13 bases spanning the gap. CDR3 length: 15 amino acids.

CDR3 in DNA: TGTGCCTGGACGACAGGGGAAAGGAATCAGCCCCAGCATTTT. It translates to CAWTTGERNQPQHF. The rearrangement links TRBV30 to TRBJ1-5; TRBD1 aligns across 8 bases. Per the germline V gene, CDR1 is GTSNPN and CDR2 is SVGIG (reference sequence). Losses at the gene ends were 4 bases for V and 4 bases for J; bases not matched to a gene: 6. The CDR3 has 14 amino acids.

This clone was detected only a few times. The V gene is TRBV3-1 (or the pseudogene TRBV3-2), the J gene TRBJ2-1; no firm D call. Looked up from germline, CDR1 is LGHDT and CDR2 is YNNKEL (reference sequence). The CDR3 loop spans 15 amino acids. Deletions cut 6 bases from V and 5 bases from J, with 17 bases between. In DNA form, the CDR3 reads TGTGCCAGCAGGCACGGAGCGACTGTCAACAATGAGCAGTTCTTC. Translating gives CASRHGATVNNEQFF.

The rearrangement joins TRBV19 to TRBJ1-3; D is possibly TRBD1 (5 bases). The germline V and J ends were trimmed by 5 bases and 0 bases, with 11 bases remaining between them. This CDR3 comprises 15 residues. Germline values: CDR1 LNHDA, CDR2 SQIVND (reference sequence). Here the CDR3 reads CASSRGDLSGNTIYF. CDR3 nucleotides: TGTGCCAGTAGTCGGGGGGACCTCTCTGGAAACACCATATATTTT.

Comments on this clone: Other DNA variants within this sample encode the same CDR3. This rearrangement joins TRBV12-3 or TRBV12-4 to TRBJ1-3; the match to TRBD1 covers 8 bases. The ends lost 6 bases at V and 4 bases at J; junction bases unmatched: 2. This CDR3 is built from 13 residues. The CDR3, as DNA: TGTGCCAGCAGGGGGACAGGAGGAAACACCATATATTTT. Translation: CASRGTGGNTIYF.

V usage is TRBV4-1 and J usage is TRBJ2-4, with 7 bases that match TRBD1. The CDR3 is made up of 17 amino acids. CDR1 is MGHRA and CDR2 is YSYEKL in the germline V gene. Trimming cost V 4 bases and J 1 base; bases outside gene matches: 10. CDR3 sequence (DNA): TGCGCCAGCAGCCCGCGACAGGGTTCAGGGGCCAAAAACATTCAGTACTTC. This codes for CASSPRQGSGAKNIQYF.

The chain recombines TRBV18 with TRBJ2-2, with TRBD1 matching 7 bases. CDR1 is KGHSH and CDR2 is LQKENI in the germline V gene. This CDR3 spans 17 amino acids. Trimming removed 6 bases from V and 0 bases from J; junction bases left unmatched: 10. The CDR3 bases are TGTGCCAGCTCTCCGACGACAGGGCGTGCGAACACCGGGGAGCTGTTTTTT. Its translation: CASSPTTGRANTGELFF. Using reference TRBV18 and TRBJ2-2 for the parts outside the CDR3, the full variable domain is NAGVMQNPRHLVRRRGQEARLRCSPMKGHSHVYWYRQLPEEGLKFMVYLQKENIIDESGMPKERFSAEFPKEGPSILRIQQVVRGDSAAYFCASSPTTGRANTGELFFGEGSRLTVL.

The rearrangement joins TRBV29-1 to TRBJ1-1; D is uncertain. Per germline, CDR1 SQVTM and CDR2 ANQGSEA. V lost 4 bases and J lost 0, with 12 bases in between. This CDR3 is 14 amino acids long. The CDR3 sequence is CSVAGLLMNTEAFF. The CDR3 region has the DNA TGCAGCGTTGCTGGACTACTAATGAACACTGAAGCTTTCTTT.

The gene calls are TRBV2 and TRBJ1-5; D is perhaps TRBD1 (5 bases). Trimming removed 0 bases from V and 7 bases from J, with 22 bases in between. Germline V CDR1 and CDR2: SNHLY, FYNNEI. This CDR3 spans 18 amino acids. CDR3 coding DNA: TGTGCCAGCAGTGAAGCGGGTTTTGACCCCTGGGAGGGGCAGCCCCAGCATTTT. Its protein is CASSEAGFDPWEGQPQHF.

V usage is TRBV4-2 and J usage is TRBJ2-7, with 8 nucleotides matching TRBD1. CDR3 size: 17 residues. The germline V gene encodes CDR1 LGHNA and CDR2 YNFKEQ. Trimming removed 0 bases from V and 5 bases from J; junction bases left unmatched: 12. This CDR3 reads CASSQDRGTGSVDEQYF. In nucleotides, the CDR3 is TGTGCCAGCAGCCAAGATCGGGGGACAGGAAGCGTCGACGAGCAGTACTTC.